The clone carrying this T cell receptor (beta chain) was recorded only once. This sample was included in a study of blood T cell repertoires in COVID-19. In the study overall: T cells, B-cell-depleted T cells, or PBMCs provided the cDNA or gDNA that served as material.

TCRdb's table, derived via immunoSEQ multiplex PCR, lists solely in-frame clones and lacks some. The data contain 95,000 to 100,000 clones, approximately 91% of them singletons. The CDR3 length is 16 residues. The V and J ends lost 1 base and 4 bases, in that order; junction bases with no gene match: 12. Germline V gene lookup returns CDR1 GTSNPN and CDR2 SVGIG (reference sequence). The clonotype was recovered from a man in his forties or fifties with acute or convalescent COVID-19. The source material was peripheral blood. The chain joins TRBV30 to TRBJ1-2, with 7 bases identical to TRBD1. CDR3 loop: CAWSGLGDSTIYGYTF. CDR3 nucleotide sequence: TGTGCCTGGAGTGGCTTAGGGGACAGCACCATCTATGGCTACACCTTC.